This TCR beta chain is from a study of blood T cell repertoires in COVID-19. Profiled with immunoSEQ multiplex PCR; TCRdb holds only in-frame clones, not every one. The sample lists approximately 200,000 clones, about nine tenths seen once, with 3.5% to 4.5% in the top ten. The germline CDR1 and CDR2 sequences are MNHNS and SASEGT. V shed 6 bases, J shed 4 bases, and the junction held 16 bases outside the gene matches. The CDR3 is 18 residues long. Specimen: peripheral blood. V gene TRBV6-1 combines with J gene TRBJ2-7, with TRBD2 matching over 12 bases. The receptor was isolated from a woman under 40 with acute or convalescent COVID-19. CDR3 sequence reads: CASRERPGLAGLGYEQYF. The CDR3, as DNA: TGTGCCAGCAGGGAACGCCCGGGACTAGCGGGTCTCGGATACGAGCAGTACTTC.